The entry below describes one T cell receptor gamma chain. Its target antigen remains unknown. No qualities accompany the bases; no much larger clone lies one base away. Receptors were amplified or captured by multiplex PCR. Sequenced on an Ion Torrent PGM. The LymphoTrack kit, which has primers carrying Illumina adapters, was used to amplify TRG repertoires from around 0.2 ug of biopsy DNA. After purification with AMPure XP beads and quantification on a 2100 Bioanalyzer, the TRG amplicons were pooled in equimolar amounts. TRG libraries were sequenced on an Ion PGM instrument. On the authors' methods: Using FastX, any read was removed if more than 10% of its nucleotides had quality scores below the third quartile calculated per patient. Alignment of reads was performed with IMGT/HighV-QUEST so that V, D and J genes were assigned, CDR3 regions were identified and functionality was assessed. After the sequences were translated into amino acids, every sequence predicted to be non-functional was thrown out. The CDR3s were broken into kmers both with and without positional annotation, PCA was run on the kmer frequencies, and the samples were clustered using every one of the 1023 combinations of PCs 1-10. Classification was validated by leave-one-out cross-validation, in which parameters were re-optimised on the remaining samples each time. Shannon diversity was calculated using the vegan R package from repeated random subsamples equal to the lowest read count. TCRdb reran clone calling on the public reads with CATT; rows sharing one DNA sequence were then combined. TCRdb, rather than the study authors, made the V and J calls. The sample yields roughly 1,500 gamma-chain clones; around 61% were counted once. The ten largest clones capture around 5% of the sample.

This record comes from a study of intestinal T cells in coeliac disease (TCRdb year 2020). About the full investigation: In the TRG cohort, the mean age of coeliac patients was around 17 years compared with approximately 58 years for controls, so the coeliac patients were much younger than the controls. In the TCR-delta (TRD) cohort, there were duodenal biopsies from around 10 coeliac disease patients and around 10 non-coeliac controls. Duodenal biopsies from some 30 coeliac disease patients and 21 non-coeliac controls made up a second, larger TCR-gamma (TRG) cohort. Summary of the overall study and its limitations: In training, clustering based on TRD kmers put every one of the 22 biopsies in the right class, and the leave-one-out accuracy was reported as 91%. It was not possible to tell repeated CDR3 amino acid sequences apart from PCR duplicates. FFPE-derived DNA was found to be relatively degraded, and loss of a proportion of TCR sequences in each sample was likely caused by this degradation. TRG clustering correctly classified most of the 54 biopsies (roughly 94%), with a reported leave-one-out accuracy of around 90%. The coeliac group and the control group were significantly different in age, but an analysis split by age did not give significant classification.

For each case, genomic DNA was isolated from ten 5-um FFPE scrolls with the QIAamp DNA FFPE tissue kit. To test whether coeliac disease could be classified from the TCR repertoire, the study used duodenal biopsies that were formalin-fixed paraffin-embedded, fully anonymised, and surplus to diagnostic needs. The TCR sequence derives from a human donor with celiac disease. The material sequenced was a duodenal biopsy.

The CDR3: CATWDVFYYKKLF. The DNA is TGTGCCACCTGGGACGTCTTTTATTATAAGAAACTCTTT. The chain links TRGV5 with TRGJ1 or TRGJ2. CDR1 and CDR2, looked up from the germline V gene, are VINAFY and YDVSNSKD. Trimming removed 3 bases from V and 3 bases from J; the gene matches leave 5 bases unexplained. The CDR3 runs 13 residues from the cysteine to the phenylalanine. Here the CDR3 DNA is all that survives: 39 bases in frame from base 1.